The 15 T cell receptor beta chains below come from one sample, sequenced in a study of vaccination effects on CD4 cells after COVID-19. Their antigen targets remain unknown. Sequencing in the ViraFEST assay came after antigen-specific CD4+ T cells had been expanded with viral peptide pools, which were used to stimulate PBMC. Cells that had been cultured for approximately eleven days were the source of isolated CD4+ T cells. Participants completed two doses of the BNT162b2 or mRNA-1273 vaccine. Only in-frame clones appear in the TCRdb table, and some are missing; sequencing was by immunoSEQ multiplex PCR. The sample holds roughly 41,000 clones, 74% seen once. Specimen: CD4+ T cells from PBMCs cultured with HCoV-OC43 spike peptides, collected after COVID-19 vaccination. Subset: HCoV-OC43 spike overlapping peptide pool stimulation. These receptors came from a human donor who received a COVID-19 vaccine.

CDR3 nucleotides: TGTGCCAGCAGTGAAAGGGGAGGAGGGTATAATTCACCCCTCCACTTT. Its translation: CASSERGGGYNSPLHF. This chain joins TRBV25-1 and TRBJ1-6; D is possibly TRBD1 (5 bases). The CDR3 loop spans 16 amino acids. Germline CDR1 reads MGHDK; CDR2 reads SYGVNS. Trimming cost V 2 bases and J 4 bases, with 12 bases left between them.

The rearrangement uses TRBV6-5 and TRBJ1-1; D remains unclear. CDR3 length: 14 residues. CDR1 and CDR2 from the germline V gene are MNHEY and SVGAGI. The germline V and J ends were trimmed by 7 bases and 1 base, with 13 bases remaining between them. The CDR3 DNA reads as TGTGCCAGCACTACGACAAGCAAGAACACTGAAGCTTTCTTT. This translates into CASTTTSKNTEAFF.

The rearrangement uses TRBV10-3 and TRBJ1-2, with 8 bases lining up with TRBD1. Germline V gene sequence: CDR1 ENHRY, CDR2 SYGVKD. This CDR3 spans 15 amino acids. Germline trimming cut 0 bases from V and 7 bases from J; bases unmatched to any gene: 7. The CDR3 here is CAISESTGGLGGYTF. CDR3 in DNA: TGTGCCATCAGTGAGTCAACAGGGGGTTTGGGTGGCTACACCTTC.

This chain links TRBV30 with TRBJ1-2, with D possibly being TRBD1 (5 bases). The length of the CDR3 is 14 residues. Trimming pared 3 bases from V and 4 bases from J, leaving 15 bases between. The germline V gene has CDR1 GTSNPN and CDR2 SVGIG (reference sequence). DNA of the CDR3: TGTGCCTGGAGCCTTGGCAGGGTTCCCTATGGCTACACCTTC. It yields the protein CAWSLGRVPYGYTF.

The table lists this clone with a few counts. The chain employs TRBV5-6 and TRBJ1-6; a possible D gene is TRBD1 (6 bases). CDR1 and CDR2 (germline): SGHDT, YYEEEE. This CDR3 is built from 16 residues. V lost 6 bases to trimming and J lost 5 bases, with 18 bases between them. The chain's CDR3 is CASIYWTATNNSPLHF. The CDR3 region has the DNA TGTGCCAGCATCTACTGGACAGCAACAAATAATTCACCCCTCCACTTT.

V usage is TRBV5-1 and J usage is TRBJ2-5; the D gene could be TRBD1 or TRBD2 (7 bases each). Germline V gene lookup returns CDR1 SGHRS and CDR2 YFSETQ. Trimming took 7 bases from V and 4 from J, leaving 20 bases between them. The CDR3 runs to 15 residues. CDR3 sequence (DNA): TGCGCCAGCTACAGGCACCAGGGGGGGACAGAGACCCAGTACTTC. Its protein is CASYRHQGGTETQYF.

The chain carries TRBV27 and TRBJ1-2; D is possibly TRBD1 (5 bases). Looked up from germline, CDR1 is MNHEY and CDR2 is SMNVEV (reference sequence). The CDR3 runs 12 residues. The V end was cut by 5 bases, the J end by 10 bases, with 14 bases between. In DNA form, the CDR3 reads TGTGCCAGCAGTCCCCGGTGGGGCGACTACACCTTC. It encodes CASSPRWGDYTF.

The V gene is TRBV18, the J gene TRBJ1-5; 7 nucleotides match TRBD1. CDR1 is KGHSH, CDR2 LQKENI, per germline. Germline trimming cut 4 bases from V and 4 bases from J; bases unmatched to any gene: 7. The CDR3 runs to 15 residues. The CDR3 reads CASSLQGDRNQPQHF. CDR3 coding DNA: TGTGCCAGCTCACTCCAGGGGGACAGAAATCAGCCCCAGCATTTT. Combining the CDR3 with reference TRBV18 and TRBJ1-5 gives the whole variable domain NAGVMQNPRHLVRRRGQEARLRCSPMKGHSHVYWYRQLPEEGLKFMVYLQKENIIDESGMPKERFSAEFPKEGPSILRIQQVVRGDSAAYFCASSLQGDRNQPQHFGDGTRLSIL.

The J gene is TRBJ1-6, the V gene TRBV5-5; D may be TRBD1 (5 bases). This CDR3 spans 16 amino acids. Looked up from germline, CDR1 is SGHKS and CDR2 is YYEKEE (reference sequence). Trimming took off 5 bases at V and 6 bases at J, with 18 bases between the two ends. The DNA for the CDR3 is TGTGCCAGCAGTCCAAGGCAGGGCGGAGGTAATTCACCCCTCCACTTT. It codes for CASSPRQGGGNSPLHF.

The V call is TRBV18, the J call TRBJ2-1; 8 positions agree with TRBD2. The trim removed 2 bases at V and 9 bases at J, leaving 12 bases unmatched. There are 16 residues in the CDR3. Germline V gene lookup returns CDR1 KGHSH and CDR2 LQKENI. The CDR3 spells CASSPAGGGSGSEQFF. The CDR3 nucleotides are TGTGCCAGCTCACCAGCTGGCGGGGGGAGTGGAAGTGAGCAGTTCTTC.

The chain combines TRBV30 with TRBJ1-1, with TRBD1 identical over 7 bases. CDR3 length: 15 residues. J was trimmed by 2 bases and V by 4 bases; bases with no gene match: 10. Germline CDR1 GTSNPN, CDR2 SVGIG (reference sequence). CDR3 sequence reads: CAWKTLGTANTEAFF. CDR3 sequence (DNA): TGTGCCTGGAAAACTCTCGGGACAGCAAACACTGAAGCTTTCTTT.

This clone was found once. This chain connects TRBV19 to TRBJ2-3; D tentatively fits TRBD1 or TRBD2 (5 bases each). V was trimmed by 6 bases and J by 0 bases, leaving 7 bases between them. The CDR3 covers 13 residues. CDR1 is LNHDA, CDR2 SQIVND, per germline (reference sequence). CDR3 in DNA: TGTGCCAGTAGGAGGGACAGCACAGATACGCAGTATTTT. This gives the protein CASRRDSTDTQYF.

The J gene is TRBJ2-5, the V gene TRBV7-7; TRBD1 aligns across 8 bases. Germline trimming cut 1 base from V and 4 bases from J; bases unmatched to any gene: 8. This CDR3 is 16 amino acids long. The germline V gene encodes CDR1 SSHAT and CDR2 FNYEAQ (reference sequence). CDR3 nucleotides: TGTGCCAGCAGCTTAGGTGCAGGGGGCGTGGTAGAGACCCAGTACTTC. It specifies CASSLGAGGVVETQYF.

The chain uses TRBV7-7 and TRBJ1-3, with D tentatively TRBD1 (6 bases). CDR1 and CDR2 (germline): SSHAT, FNYEAQ (reference sequence). The CDR3 contains 17 residues. The V and J ends lost 1 base and 0 bases respectively, with 13 bases between them. CDR3 protein: CASSLGRGRSSGNTIYF. The CDR3 region has the DNA TGTGCCAGCAGCTTAGGCAGGGGACGCTCCTCTGGAAACACCATATATTTT.

The genes are TRBV3-1 (or the pseudogene TRBV3-2) and TRBJ2-7, with no clear D. Germline CDR1 is LGHDT and CDR2 is YNNKEL (reference sequence). This CDR3 comprises 14 residues. Deletions cut 0 bases from V and 7 bases from J, with 13 bases between. CDR3 loop: CASSQDMAEGEQYF. CDR3 nucleotides: TGTGCCAGCAGCCAAGACATGGCAGAAGGGGAGCAGTACTTC.